This T cell receptor (beta chain) came from a study of CD8+ T cells in alopecia areata. Study-level points and caveats: Under tofacitinib, numerous expanded lesional clonotypes remained detectable in scalp and blood.

The count of this clone is one. Antigen unknown. After isolation, RNA underwent reverse transcription to generate cDNA as the sequencing template. Assay used: immunoSEQ multiplex PCR; TCRdb lists only in-frame clones, some missing. Among 170,000 or so clones, about 55% were seen once, and the ten largest hold 9.5% to 14%. Germline CDR1 and CDR2: MNHEY and SVGAGI. This CDR3 region has 12 residues. The V gene lost 11 bases and the J gene lost 6 bases, with 14 bases spanning the gap. Specified treatment: oral pan-JAK inhibitor, 5-10 mg twice daily. Samples from alopecia areata patients were lesional scalp punch biopsies and peripheral blood.

The sample here was CD8+ T cells sorted from blood, taken at week 24, from a patient treated with tofacitinib. The TCR sequence derives from a human donor with alopecia areata. The rearrangement uses TRBV6-5 and TRBJ2-1, with D uncertain. The CDR3 spells CASRAPSNEQFF. CDR3 sequence (DNA): TGTGCCTCCCGGGCCCCTTCCAATGAGCAGTTCTTC.